A single sample is the source of the 8 T cell receptor beta chains below, sequenced in a study of T cell repertoires in ileal Crohn's disease (dated by TCRdb to the late 2010s). The intended sense of this specimen's time point label: proximal margin of the surgical specimen (macroscopically non-inflamed). Library preparation used the immunoSEQ multiplex PCR assay. TCRdb re-hosts the immuneACCESS table, in-frame sequences only. Its copies lack some clones; in the studies checked, an unresolved V gene accounts for under half of them, and the cause for the rest is not known. The sample yields some 2,900 clones; around 79% were counted once. About 67% of the sample is in the top ten clones. Sequencing was performed on ileal tissue. The source of these receptors is an adult with Crohn's disease.

The V gene is TRBV6-6, the J gene TRBJ2-7, with D perhaps matching TRBD2 (6 bases). Germline loops: CDR1 MNHNY, CDR2 SVGAGI (reference sequence). The V end was cut by 5 bases, the J end by 2 bases, with 16 bases between. CDR3 length equals 15 residues. Here the CDR3 DNA reads TGTGCCAGCAGTACTGACTACCAGCGGGCCTACGAGCAGTACTTC. It specifies CASSTDYQRAYEQYF.

DNA for the CDR3: TGTGCCAGCAGCTTAAGCGGGGTATCTGGCTACACCTTC. It translates to CASSLSGVSGYTF. This rearrangement joins TRBV5-4 to TRBJ1-2; D not certain. Germline V lookup: CDR1 SGHNT, CDR2 YYREEE (reference sequence). CDR3 size: 13 residues. V dropped 2 bases and J dropped 7 bases, with 12 bases sitting between them.

The genes are TRBV19 and TRBJ2-5, with 8 bases matching TRBD1. In germline, CDR1 is LNHDA, CDR2 SQIVND (reference sequence). The V and J ends lost 2 bases and 4 bases, in that order; junction bases with no gene match: 9. The CDR3 length is 16 residues. The CDR3 spells CASSISRGLNRETQYF. In nucleotides, the CDR3 is TGTGCCAGTAGTATATCCAGGGGGCTTAACAGAGAGACCCAGTACTTC.

The V and J genes are TRBV10-3 and TRBJ1-1; D perhaps matches TRBD1 (5 bases). From germline, CDR1 is ENHRY and CDR2 SYGVKD. V was trimmed by 2 bases and J by 1 base, leaving 8 bases between them. The CDR3 consists of 14 residues. CDR3 DNA: TGTGCCATCAGTGAGGGTAGGGGGAACACTGAAGCTTTCTTT. This sequence encodes CAISEGRGNTEAFF.

The CDR3 protein is CASSHQENTEAFF. CDR3 coding DNA: TGTGCCAGCAGCCATCAAGAGAACACTGAAGCTTTCTTT. The chain employs TRBV14 and TRBJ1-1; D is ambiguous. CDR3 length: 13 amino acids. Germline V gives CDR1 SGHDN, CDR2 FVKESK. V was clipped by 3 bases and J by 1 base, with 6 bases between them. Full variable domain (remainder filled in from reference TRBV14 and TRBJ1-1): EAGVTQFPSHSVIEKGQTVTLRCDPISGHDNLYWYRRVMGKEIKFLLHFVKESKQDESGMPNNRFLAERTGGTYSTLKVQPAELEDSGVYFCASSHQENTEAFFGQGTRLTVV.

This sequence joins TRBV11-2 and TRBJ2-1; 15 bases line up with TRBD2. The ends lost 7 bases at V and 9 bases at J; junction bases unmatched: 10. Germline V gene data show CDR1 as SGHAT and CDR2 as FQNNGV. The CDR3 has 16 residues. The CDR3 loop is CASNTGLAGGLGEQFF. As DNA, the CDR3 is TGTGCCAGCAATACCGGACTAGCGGGGGGGCTTGGTGAGCAGTTCTTC.

V is TRBV2 and J is TRBJ1-1, with a tentative D call TRBD1 (6 bases). V lost 3 bases and J lost 6, with 11 bases in between. CDR3 length equals 13 residues. Germline lookup yields CDR1 SNHLY and CDR2 FYNNEI. CDR3 DNA sequence: TGTGCCAGCAGTGAGGTCAGGGGTCCTGAAGCTTTCTTT. Its translation is CASSEVRGPEAFF.

This chain uses TRBV7-9 with TRBJ2-7; D is ambiguous. Per germline, CDR1 SEHNR and CDR2 FQNEAQ (reference sequence). The CDR3 consists of 11 residues. With 7 bases removed from V and 6 bases from J, the gap between germline ends came to 10 bases. The CDR3 protein is CASTGMREQYF. CDR3 nucleotides: TGTGCCAGCACGGGTATGCGCGAGCAGTACTTC. Based on the CDR3 plus reference TRBV7-9 and TRBJ2-7, the full variable domain is DTGVSQNPRHKITKRGQNVTFRCDPISEHNRLYWYRQTLGQGPEFLTYFQNEAQLEKSRLLSDRFSAERPKGSFSTLEIQRTEQGDSAMYLCASTGMREQYFGPGTRLTVT.